The next 21 T cell receptor beta chains were all read from a single sample in a study of beta chain features in type 1 diabetes. Findings and limits, study-wide: For Type 1 diabetes patients, all four CD4+ subsets carried TCRB CDR3s that were moderately but significantly shorter.

TCRB transcripts that were expressed got sequenced, as all of the isolated RNA had been reverse transcribed. Generated by immunoSEQ multiplex PCR, the TCRdb table keeps only in-frame clones and is missing some. Altogether 630,000 or so clones are present, about an eighth being singletons, with the ten largest covering around 0.04%. These receptors are not linked to any known antigen. Sequencing used naive CD4+ T cells from blood. The receptors shown here come from a man younger than 35 with type 1 diabetes.

This clone turned up a few times. The V gene is TRBV6-1, the J gene TRBJ2-5, with TRBD2 identical over 7 bases. With V trimmed by 3 bases and J by 5 bases, 9 bases remained unmatched. Germline lookup yields CDR1 MNHNS and CDR2 SASEGT. This CDR3 is 15 amino acids long. The CDR3 bases are TGTGCCAGCAGTGATGAGGGAGGGAGCCGGGAGACCCAGTACTTC. It is translated as CASSDEGGSRETQYF.

This clone was seen a few times. This chain joins TRBV4-1 and TRBJ2-1; no clear D gene. CDR1 MGHRA and CDR2 YSYEKL come from the germline V gene. V was trimmed by 0 bases and J by 8 bases, leaving 17 bases between them. The CDR3 runs to 16 residues. CDR3 region: CASSQDRVVGIDEQFF. In DNA form, the CDR3 reads TGCGCCAGCAGCCAAGATCGGGTGGTGGGAATCGATGAGCAGTTCTTC.

J is TRBJ1-2 and V is TRBV30; D gene ambiguous. Trimming removed 2 bases from V and 7 bases from J, with 14 bases in between. Germline values: CDR1 GTSNPN, CDR2 SVGIG (reference sequence). The CDR3 is 13 residues long. The CDR3 DNA follows: TGTGCCTGGAGTCGACCTGGGGAGGGTGGCTACACCTTC. Encoded protein: CAWSRPGEGGYTF.

This clone has more than one count but fewer than ten. The CDR3 reads CASSLGDRLAGDNEQFF. The CDR3 bases are TGTGCCAGCAGCTTAGGGGATCGACTAGCGGGAGACAATGAGCAGTTCTTC. V is TRBV7-9 and J is TRBJ2-1; 12 positions match TRBD2. CDR1 SEHNR and CDR2 FQNEAQ come from the germline V gene (reference sequence). The CDR3 has 17 amino acids. With V trimmed by 1 base and J by 5 bases, 6 bases remained unmatched.

This clone has only a few counts. This rearrangement joins TRBV28 to TRBJ2-7; 7 bases align to TRBD1. CDR3 length equals 14 residues. Germline-derived CDR1 and CDR2 are MDHEN and SYDVKM. J was trimmed by 5 bases and V by 2 bases; bases with no gene match: 6. The CDR3 sequence: CASSLEQGVHEQYF. CDR3 nucleotides: TGTGCCAGCAGTTTAGAGCAGGGGGTCCACGAGCAGTACTTC.

The chain uses TRBV30 and TRBJ1-2; the D gene is possibly TRBD1 (6 bases). Germline V gene lookup returns CDR1 GTSNPN and CDR2 SVGIG (reference sequence). The CDR3 sequence is 15 residues long. V lost 1 base, J lost 7 bases, and 19 bases lay in between. CDR3 region: CAWSEPGGAYSGYTF. The CDR3 DNA is TGTGCCTGGAGTGAACCGGGGGGGGCTTACTCTGGCTACACCTTC.

This clone has just a few counts. The chain uses TRBV18 and TRBJ2-1; D ambiguous. Germline V CDR1 and CDR2: KGHSH, LQKENI. Trimming stripped 0 bases from V and 5 bases from J, with 8 bases between. The CDR3 length is 14 residues. The CDR3 reads CASSPPGNNNEQFF. The CDR3 coding sequence is TGTGCCAGCTCACCACCGGGAAACAACAATGAGCAGTTCTTC.

This clone was observed a handful of times. The rearrangement joins TRBV7-2 to TRBJ1-1, with a possible D match to TRBD1 (5 bases). Trimming took 6 bases from V and 3 from J, leaving 14 bases between them. The CDR3 is 14 amino acids. Germline lookup yields CDR1 SGHTA and CDR2 FQGNSA. The CDR3 here is CASRSLQVYTEAFF. The CDR3 DNA reads as TGTGCCAGCAGATCCTTACAGGTTTACACTGAAGCTTTCTTT.

The genes are TRBV29-1 and TRBJ2-3, with a possible D match to TRBD2 (5 bases). V dropped 8 bases and J dropped 2 bases, with 14 bases sitting between them. The CDR3 loop spans 13 amino acids. Germline V gives CDR1 SQVTM, CDR2 ANQGSEA. The CDR3 is CSPLREHTDTQYF. Written as DNA, the CDR3 is TGCAGCCCTCTACGGGAACACACAGATACGCAGTATTTT.

V is TRBV29-1 and J is TRBJ2-7; possible D gene TRBD2, 5 bases. The CDR3 length is 13 residues. Germline loops: CDR1 SQVTM, CDR2 ANQGSEA. V dropped 4 bases and J dropped 0 bases, with 10 bases sitting between them. The CDR3 here is CSVGRGLSYEQYF. The DNA of the CDR3 is TGCAGCGTTGGTAGAGGGCTCTCCTACGAGCAGTACTTC.

A few counts support this clone. The genes are TRBV18 and TRBJ2-3, with 8 bases lining up with TRBD1. Germline lookup yields CDR1 KGHSH and CDR2 LQKENI. The junction had 12 bases not matched to a gene; V was cut back by 6 bases and J by 1 base. The CDR3 consists of 17 residues. CDR3: CASSLLRDRLRTDTQYF. DNA of the CDR3: TGTGCCAGCTCTCTTCTTAGGGACAGGCTCCGCACAGATACGCAGTATTTT.

This clone was counted only a few times. The V gene is TRBV9, the J gene TRBJ1-5; the match to TRBD1 covers 8 bases. The CDR3 is made up of 18 amino acids. Germline CDR1 reads SGDLS; CDR2 reads YYNGEE. The ends lost 1 base at V and 0 bases at J; junction bases unmatched: 9. CDR3 sequence: CASSVSPGQVYSNQPQHF. CDR3 nucleotide sequence: TGTGCCAGCAGCGTATCTCCGGGACAGGTCTATAGCAATCAGCCCCAGCATTTT.

This clone was counted between two and nine times. This chain joins TRBV5-4 and TRBJ2-1, with TRBD2 as a possible D gene (6 bases). Trimming removed 1 base at V and 8 bases at J, with 16 bases between. From germline, CDR1 is SGHNT and CDR2 YYREEE (reference sequence). The CDR3 contains 15 residues. CDR3 amino acids: CASSLYGGKGDEQFF. In DNA form, the CDR3 reads TGTGCCAGCAGCTTGTACGGCGGGAAAGGGGATGAGCAGTTCTTC.

This clone was detected only a few times. The chain joins TRBV30 to TRBJ1-5; D is possibly TRBD1 (5 bases). Trimming left V 5 bases short and J 6 bases short, with 20 bases between. The CDR3 has 15 amino acids. Germline loops: CDR1 GTSNPN, CDR2 SVGIG (reference sequence). The CDR3 spells CAWVGTPGRGQPQHF. The DNA for the CDR3 is TGTGCCTGGGTTGGGACTCCAGGCCGAGGTCAGCCCCAGCATTTT.

This clone has a handful of counts. The CDR3 DNA sequence: TGTGCCATCCGGCCCGACGCACTCACAGATACGCAGTATTTT. Amino acids: CAIRPDALTDTQYF. The chain carries TRBV10-3 and TRBJ2-3; D unresolved. This CDR3 has 14 amino acids. The V and J ends lost 8 bases and 2 bases respectively, with 14 bases between them. CDR1 ENHRY and CDR2 SYGVKD come from the germline V gene.

This clone was recorded a few times. The rearrangement joins TRBV5-6 to TRBJ2-1, with D perhaps being TRBD1 or TRBD2 (6 bases each). The germline V gene has CDR1 SGHDT and CDR2 YYEEEE. This CDR3 has 16 residues. V was clipped by 6 bases and J by 4 bases, with 20 bases between them. This chain's CDR3 is CASKKGGHSPYNEQFF. DNA for the CDR3: TGTGCCAGCAAAAAGGGGGGCCACTCCCCTTACAATGAGCAGTTCTTC.

The chain combines TRBV30 with TRBJ1-1, with D hard to call. This CDR3 comprises 13 residues. Trimming stripped 1 base from V and 1 base from J, with 7 bases between. Germline loops: CDR1 GTSNPN, CDR2 SVGIG (reference sequence). The CDR3 here is CAWSESANTEAFF. In nucleotides, the CDR3 is TGTGCCTGGAGTGAATCAGCGAACACTGAAGCTTTCTTT.

This clone was observed a few times. The chain couples TRBV5-1 to TRBJ1-4, with D possibly TRBD1 on 5 matching bases. V lost 4 bases and J 3 bases, leaving 10 bases between the germline ends. The CDR3 runs 14 residues. The germline gives CDR1 SGHRS, CDR2 YFSETQ. The CDR3 here is CASSRGESNEKLFF. CDR3 DNA: TGCGCCAGCAGCCGAGGGGAATCTAATGAAAAACTGTTTTTT.

The chain couples TRBV5-1 to TRBJ2-3; TRBD2 matches 9 bases. The CDR3 is 16 residues long. From germline, CDR1 is SGHRS and CDR2 YFSETQ. The V and J ends lost 0 bases and 4 bases, in that order; junction bases with no gene match: 6. The CDR3 DNA reads TGCGCCAGCAGCTTGGCCGGGACTAGCACTCCAGATACGCAGTATTTT. Its protein product is CASSLAGTSTPDTQYF.

This clone was counted between two and nine times. V usage is TRBV9 and J usage is TRBJ2-1; D gene unclear. The CDR3 is 16 amino acids. The V gene lost 1 base and the J gene lost 10 bases, with 21 bases spanning the gap. Germline loops: CDR1 SGDLS, CDR2 YYNGEE. DNA for the CDR3: TGTGCCAGCAGCGTATATGGGCTCCCAGGATTATACGAGCAGTTCTTC. Translating it yields CASSVYGLPGLYEQFF.

This clone was observed a handful of times. The gene calls are TRBV30 and TRBJ2-2, with 8 positions matching TRBD2. The V segment lost 0 bases and the J segment 4 bases; nucleotides outside the gene matches: 7. The CDR3 runs 16 residues. Germline CDR1 reads GTSNPN; CDR2 reads SVGIG (reference sequence). In DNA form, the CDR3 reads TGTGCCTGGAGTGTAAGACGACTAGCGACCACCGGGGAGCTGTTTTTT. This codes for CAWSVRRLATTGELFF.